A single sample gave rise to the 7 T cell receptor beta chains below, sequenced in a study of identical twins. Each CDR3 protein is one row after TCRdb ran MiXCR on the 5' RACE reads. The sample carries fewer than 550,000 distinct CDR3 sequences, roughly 15% recorded once. The same sample was also used in a study of yellow fever vaccine responses in identical twins.

Sequenced input: CD4+ T cells sorted from blood. The receptor set was obtained from a woman aged 18-29 years in good health.

This clonotype was counted only a few times. Here the CDR3 DNA reads TGTGCCAGCAGTTTAAGATGGGGGCGTAATGAAAAACTGTTTTTT. It encodes CASSLRWGRNEKLFF. V usage is TRBV27 and J usage is TRBJ1-4, with D tentatively TRBD1 (6 bases). With 2 bases removed from V and 4 bases from J, the gap between germline ends came to 11 bases. The CDR3 runs 15 residues. Germline V lookup: CDR1 MNHEY, CDR2 SMNVEV (reference sequence).

This clonotype was seen only a few times. The chain uses TRBV14 and TRBJ2-5, with 8 bases matching TRBD1. V lost 4 bases and J lost 0; bases outside the gene matches: 4. The CDR3 is made up of 15 amino acids. Germline V gene sequence: CDR1 SGHDN, CDR2 FVKESK. In DNA form, the CDR3 reads TGTGCCAGCAGCCCGGGACAGGTCTACCAAGAGACCCAGTACTTC. Residues: CASSPGQVYQETQYF.

Of note for this clonotype: This may be a read error: a much more frequent sequence differs by one nucleotide. The chain joins TRBV10-3 to TRBJ2-1; 12 positions agree with TRBD2. J gave up 2 bases and V 4 bases, and 0 bases lay outside the gene matches. Germline loops: CDR1 ENHRY, CDR2 SYGVKD. CDR3 length: 15 residues. The CDR3 is CAISGTSGTYNEQFF. The CDR3 DNA follows: TGTGCCATCAGTGGGACTAGCGGGACCTACAATGAGCAGTTCTTC.

The chain joins TRBV3-1 to TRBJ2-1, with D possibly being TRBD2 (6 bases). The germline V and J ends were trimmed by 5 bases and 8 bases, with 13 bases remaining between them. This CDR3 is built from 13 residues. Per germline, CDR1 LGHDT and CDR2 YNNKEL (reference sequence). The chain's CDR3 is CASSNLAWDEQFF. CDR3 bases: TGTGCCAGCAGCAACCTAGCGTGGGATGAGCAGTTCTTC.

The CDR3 sequence: CASNAGTSGRADEQYF. The CDR3 region has the DNA TGTGCCAGCAACGCCGGGACTAGCGGGAGGGCCGACGAGCAGTACTTC. J is TRBJ2-7 and V is TRBV11-2, with 16 nucleotides matching TRBD2. The CDR3 contains 16 residues. Germline lookup yields CDR1 SGHAT and CDR2 FQNNGV. Trimming removed 7 bases from V and 5 bases from J; junction bases left unmatched: 8.

The chain couples TRBV12-3 or TRBV12-4 to TRBJ2-5, with 9 bases identical to TRBD1. CDR3 length: 12 residues. Trimming removed 7 bases from V and 4 bases from J; junction bases left unmatched: 1. The CDR3 DNA sequence: TGTGCCAGCAAGGACAGGGGAGAGACCCAGTACTTC. It specifies CASKDRGETQYF.

This clonotype was seen only a few times. The rearrangement uses TRBV12-3 or TRBV12-4 and TRBJ1-3; TRBD1 agrees at 9 bases. V gave up 6 bases and J gave up 1 base; unmatched junction bases: 7. The CDR3 consists of 16 residues. CDR3 sequence reads: CASSFPQGASGNTIYF. The CDR3, as DNA: TGTGCCAGCAGCTTCCCACAGGGGGCGTCTGGAAACACCATATATTTT.